Listed below are T cell receptor beta chains from one sample, sequenced in a study of OX40 agonist ivuxolimab in advanced cancers. Generated by immunoSEQ multiplex PCR, the TCRdb table keeps only in-frame clones and is missing some. This table has 30,000 or so clones, 86% appearing once. Specimen: CD4+ or CD8+ T cells sorted from blood, collected in a trial of the OX40 agonist ivuxolimab. Receptor source: an adult with an advanced solid tumor such as melanoma, head and neck, liver or kidney cancer. Both conserved end residues are part of each CDR3.

TRBV5-6 | CASSLQGRTPRYEQYF
TRBV7-8 | CASSAYPGQQNTEAFF
TRBV27 | CASSFSSLAETGELFF
TRBV28 | CASSSLGLGYEQYF
TRBV12-5 | CASGPGIDGYTF
TRBV27 | CASSLSPRGTSYNEQFF
TRBV27 | CASSTPDSSTDTQYF
TRBV5-4 | CASSLGQGNYEQYF
TRBV30 | CAWTPPGQAPYF
TRBV6-5 | CASSYSRSSYEQYF
TRBV7-9 | CASSPVGEGVWEQYF
TRBV7-2 | CASSSVLFVGTEEYF
TRBV28 | CASSLEAGGPSHNEQFF
TRBV5-6 | CASSLGGSAYEQYF
TRBV6-6 | CASSYLDMPGSYEQYF
TRBV2 | CASSGGVQETQYF
TRBV5-1 | CASSLYPTRELGQPQHF
TRBV19 | CASTADRSTMNTEAFF
TRBV13 | CASSLGDITYEQYF
TRBV10-3 | CAISPISPSGSDEQYF
TRBV15 | CATSRTVSGNQPQHF
TRBV10-2 | CASGGQAPFDEQFF
TRBV19 | CASSYGKGEQYF
TRBV15 | CATSRARDRVYGYTF
TRBV7-3 | CASSSNMNTEAFF
TRBV28 | CASSFNRGRGYTF
TRBV28 | CASSPQGYQPQHF
TRBV27 | CASSLEHTNTEAFF
TRBV6-6 | CASSPLPGTGPYGYTF
TRBV9 | CASSASGSTDTQYF
TRBV28 | CASSFGSGLHFTDTQYF
TRBV28 | CASDGYASVGTQYF
TRBV4-2 | CASSQDLDSRDYEQYF
TRBV11-2 | CASTQLTSSYEQYF
TRBV7-9 | CASSSREGNYEQYF
TRBV14 | CASSQFSGRASEQYF
TRBV4-1 | CASSPMRNTEAFF
TRBV29-1 | CSVEDSTGVGDNEQFF
TRBV6-5 | CASSYPRGETQYF
TRBV27 | CASREGVQGYTF
TRBV7-2 | CASSLDRLAGVGTKNIQYF
TRBV6-5 | CASSYSGTANQPQHF
TRBV28 | CASSSSRDDLYSNQPQHF
TRBV2 | CASRQDASGETQYF
TRBV7-9 | CASSLAGSYNEQFF
TRBV7-8 | CASSLSDEQYF
TRBV27 | CASSPIGTGAYEQYF
TRBV5-4 | CASRDTREQYF
TRBV7-9 | CASSSYRGKDEQYF
TRBV6-5 | CASSKQGQNGYTF
TRBV28 | CASSPHQGSYEKLFF
TRBV4-1 | CASSQGIASGTYNEQFF
TRBV6-5 | CASITHRGSNYGYTF
TRBV10-3 | CAISESNRGSGTEAFF